This T cell receptor (beta chain) stems from a study of graft-versus-host responses after intestinal transplantation. Turning to the study itself: The transplants performed in recipients were multivisceral, liver-intestinal, or isolated intestinal. Recipients uniformly received anti-thymocyte globulin induction, followed by tacrolimus and steroids for around 3 years.

Measured with immunoSEQ multiplex PCR; TCRdb has only the in-frame clones, and not every one. The sample lists 85,000 to 110,000 clones, over 85% occurring once. This clone was recorded a few times. No antigen is known for it. Study-wide results and limits: HvG clone declines early post-transplant were associated with peak circulating GvH levels.

Germline V gene lookup returns CDR1 SGHDT and CDR2 YYEEEE. Trimming removed 0 bases from V and 3 bases from J, with 10 bases in between. This CDR3 contains 14 residues. This specimen consisted of unstimulated CD8+ T cells sorted from spleen or lymph node cells, obtained before intestinal transplant. This receptor was obtained from a human donor who received an intestinal transplant. The chain links TRBV5-6 to TRBJ2-7, with D possibly TRBD2 on 6 matching bases. CDR3 protein: CASSLGTRDYEQYF. CDR3 bases: TGTGCCAGCAGCTTGGGGACGCGGGACTACGAGCAGTACTTC.